Below are 14 T cell receptor beta chains sequenced from a single sample in a study of molecular identifiers for immune sequencing clone quantification. TCRdb fed the PCR reads into MiXCR, producing one record per CDR3 protein. This table holds some 680,000 distinct CDR3 sequences, roughly 27% found once. The sequenced sample consisted of naive CD8+ T cells from blood, with Jurkat cell RNA spiked in. Regarding subset: FACS-sorted CD8+CD4-CCR7+CD45RA+ naive T cells. Receptors originate from a human donor in good health. Some libraries in this study had Jurkat cell RNA spiked in.

Comment on this clonotype: A much larger clone lies one base from this, so it may be a read error. The chain has TRBV2 and TRBJ2-5, with TRBD2 identical over 11 bases. Germline assignment: CDR1 SNHLY and CDR2 FYNNEI. This CDR3 is 17 amino acids long. The DNA of the CDR3 is TGTGCCAGCAGCACTGGACTAGCGGGCCTTAGTGCAGAGATCCAGTACTTC. Its protein product is CASSTGLAGLSAEIQYF.

This clonotype was observed at least ten times. The V and J genes are TRBV4-3 and TRBJ1-1, with D possibly matching TRBD1 (6 bases). V was trimmed by 3 bases and J by 0 bases, leaving 14 bases between them. The CDR3 runs 16 residues. CDR1 and CDR2 from the germline V gene are LGHNA and YSLEER. The CDR3 nucleotides are TGCGCCAGCAGCCAGGGGACATCAGCAATGAACACTGAAGCTTTCTTT. It is translated as CASSQGTSAMNTEAFF.

This chain uses TRBV27 with TRBJ2-7, with 14 bases matching TRBD2. Trimming took 1 base from V and 5 from J; bases not matched to a gene: 4. CDR1 MNHEY and CDR2 SMNVEV come from the germline V gene (reference sequence). The CDR3 covers 16 residues. The CDR3 is CASSLYGTSGSDEQYF. The CDR3 nucleotides read TGTGCCAGCAGTTTATACGGGACTAGCGGGAGCGACGAGCAGTACTTC.

This clonotype was observed a few times. The CDR3 DNA reads as TGCAGTGCTCCCTGGGGTAGCGCCACTTCCTACGAGCAGTACTTC. Amino acid sequence: CSAPWGSATSYEQYF. The rearrangement uses TRBV20-1 and TRBJ2-7; tentatively, D is TRBD2 (5 bases). The germline V and J ends were trimmed by 5 bases and 1 base, with 18 bases remaining between them. The CDR3 loop spans 15 amino acids. Germline lookup yields CDR1 DFQATT and CDR2 SNEGSKA (reference sequence).

The chain joins TRBV4-3 to TRBJ2-7; 9 positions match TRBD1. CDR1 is LGHNA, CDR2 YSLEER, per germline. V lost 3 bases to trimming and J lost 6 bases; unmatched junction nucleotides: 15. This CDR3 spans 17 amino acids. In nucleotides, the CDR3 is TGCGCCAGCAGCCAGAACCCCTCCGGGACAGGGTTCGCCGAGCAGTACTTC. It is translated as CASSQNPSGTGFAEQYF.

This clonotype was detected many times. The gene calls are TRBV6-5 and TRBJ1-1; D gene unclear. Per germline, CDR1 MNHEY and CDR2 SVGAGI. The CDR3 runs to 13 residues. V lost 0 bases and J 1 base, leaving 3 bases between the germline ends. The CDR3 DNA reads as TGTGCCAGCAGTTACTCGTGGAACACTGAAGCTTTCTTT. Residues: CASSYSWNTEAFF.

This clonotype was detected a few times. The V gene is TRBV6-2 or TRBV6-3, the J gene TRBJ2-3; D is undetermined. This CDR3 is 15 amino acids long. Germline V gene sequence: CDR1 MNHEY, CDR2 SVGEGT. The V end lost 7 bases, the J end lost 1 base, and 15 bases lay between the germline ends. The CDR3 DNA sequence: TGTGCCAGCAACATAGGAACGTTCGGCACAGATACGCAGTATTTT. Encoded protein: CASNIGTFGTDTQYF.

The CDR3 here is CASSQDTGTGDSEQYF. The CDR3 coding sequence is TGTGCCAGCAGCCAAGATACCGGGACAGGAGACAGCGAGCAGTACTTC. This chain uses TRBV14 with TRBJ2-7; 8 nucleotides line up with TRBD1. The germline gives CDR1 SGHDN, CDR2 FVKESK. This CDR3 is built from 16 residues. J lost 6 bases, V lost 0 bases, and 10 bases had no gene match.

This clonotype has a count of ten or more. The chain recombines TRBV28 with TRBJ2-2; D unresolved. The germline gives CDR1 MDHEN, CDR2 SYDVKM. Between the trimmed V and J ends, which lost 3 bases and 3 bases, there was a span of 11 bases. The CDR3 loop spans 15 amino acids. This CDR3 reads CASSFRVRYTGELFF. The CDR3 coding sequence is TGTGCCAGCAGTTTTCGAGTAAGGTACACCGGGGAGCTGTTTTTT.

Comments on this clonotype: This sequence may be a read error, since a much larger clone differs from it by one base. V and J are TRBV25-1 and TRBJ2-7; TRBD1 might be the D (6 bases). This CDR3 has 14 amino acids. Germline loops: CDR1 MGHDK, CDR2 SYGVNS. The V end was cut by 4 bases, the J end by 3 bases, with 13 bases between. CDR3 sequence reads: CASSVLEGHYEQYF. CDR3 bases: TGTGCCAGCAGTGTGCTTGAGGGACACTACGAGCAGTACTTC.

The rearrangement uses TRBV15 and TRBJ2-3; tentative D call: TRBD2 (6 bases). V lost 1 base and J 1 base, leaving 9 bases between the germline ends. This CDR3 region has 15 residues. The V gene's germline CDR1 is LNHNV and CDR2 YYDKDF (reference sequence). Written as DNA, the CDR3 is TGTGCCACCAGCAGAGTGGCTAGCGGCACAGATACGCAGTATTTT. Translating gives CATSRVASGTDTQYF.

CDR3 amino acids: CASSLGSGWETQYF. CDR3 coding DNA: TGTGCCAGCAGCTTAGGATCGGGTTGGGAGACCCAGTACTTC. The V call is TRBV7-2, the J call TRBJ2-5, with no clear D. Trimming cost V 1 base and J 5 bases, with 11 bases left between them. Germline lookup yields CDR1 SGHTA and CDR2 FQGNSA. The CDR3 consists of 14 residues.

This clonotype appeared many times. The V and J genes are TRBV7-2 and TRBJ1-2; D uncertain. The CDR3 contains 16 residues. Germline CDR1 SGHTA, CDR2 FQGNSA. Trimming cost V 2 bases and J 4 bases, with 17 bases left between them. CDR3 protein: CASSLQDWARAYGYTF. In DNA, the CDR3 is TGTGCCAGCAGCTTACAGGATTGGGCTAGGGCCTATGGCTACACCTTC. Full variable domain (rest looked up from reference TRBV7-2 and TRBJ1-2): GAGVSQSPSNKVTEKGKDVELRCDPISGHTALYWYRQSLGQGLEFLIYFQGNSAPDKSGLPSDRFSAERTGGSVSTLTIQRTQQEDSAVYLCASSLQDWARAYGYTFGSGTRLTVV.

This clonotype showed up many times. V gene TRBV5-6 combines with J gene TRBJ1-1, with D maybe TRBD1 (5 bases). Germline CDR1 reads SGHDT; CDR2 reads YYEEEE. CDR3 size: 12 residues. Trimming left V 4 bases short and J 6 bases short, with 10 bases between. The CDR3 protein is CASSQGISEAFF. The CDR3 DNA reads as TGTGCCAGCAGCCAGGGTATTTCTGAAGCTTTCTTT.